This TCR beta chain was profiled in a study of CD8+ T cells in alopecia areata. Study outcomes and limitations: Tissue-resident alphabeta T cells belonging to normal skin likewise get sequenced within scalp specimens.

In the case of this clone: Its specificity is unknown.

Extraction and reverse transcription of RNA yielded cDNA as the sequencing template. The assay was immunoSEQ multiplex PCR, and TCRdb's table has in-frame clones only and misses some. Of approximately 180,000 clones in the sample, approximately 70% were seen once. The germline V gene encodes CDR1 DFQATT and CDR2 SNEGSKA (reference sequence). V was trimmed by 6 bases and J by 5 bases, leaving 11 bases between them. The CDR3 has 11 residues. Sequencing used CD8+ T cells sorted from blood, obtained at week 0. The sequence came from a human donor with alopecia areata. V gene TRBV20-1 combines with J gene TRBJ2-7; no reliable D call. The CDR3 protein is CSAPVIDEQYF. In DNA, the CDR3 is TGCAGTGCACCGGTAATCGACGAGCAGTACTTC.